A single sample gave rise to the 5 T cell receptor beta chains below, sequenced in a study of CD8+ T cells in alopecia areata. cDNA serving as the sequencing template came from extracted, reverse transcribed RNA. TCRdb keeps only in-frame clones here, not all; method: immunoSEQ multiplex PCR. The repertoire holds approximately 98,000 clones, with approximately 63% as singletons. The sequencing sample was made of CD8+ T cells sorted from blood. Receptor source: a human donor in good health.

The rearrangement uses TRBV13 and TRBJ1-2; D gene ambiguous. V gave up 7 bases and J gave up 3 bases, with 9 bases separating them. CDR3 length equals 12 residues. Germline values: CDR1 PRHDT, CDR2 FYEKMQ (reference sequence). CDR3 nucleotides: TGTGCCAGCAAATTAGGTTACTATGGCTACACCTTC. Amino acid sequence: CASKLGYYGYTF.

The chain recombines TRBV4-3 with TRBJ2-2, with 7 positions matching TRBD1. The ends lost 0 bases at V and 4 bases at J; junction bases unmatched: 5. Germline assignment: CDR1 LGHNA and CDR2 YSLEER. The CDR3 covers 16 residues. CDR3 sequence (DNA): TGCGCCAGCAGCCAAGATTGGCCAGGGGGCACCGGGGAGCTGTTTTTT. Translation: CASSQDWPGGTGELFF.

V and J are TRBV30 and TRBJ1-5; D is undetermined. With 2 bases removed from V and 3 bases from J, the gap between germline ends came to 8 bases. CDR3 length: 13 amino acids. The germline V gene encodes CDR1 GTSNPN and CDR2 SVGIG (reference sequence). CDR3 sequence: CAWSLGFNQPQHF. CDR3 DNA: TGTGCCTGGAGTTTGGGATTCAATCAGCCCCAGCATTTT.

The chain carries TRBV4-1 and TRBJ2-2; D is ambiguous. CDR1 is MGHRA, CDR2 YSYEKL, per germline. The CDR3 loop spans 12 amino acids. V was cut by 5 bases and J by 6 bases, with 7 bases left in between. The CDR3 coding sequence is TGCGCCAGCAGCGCAAGGTCCGGGGAGCTGTTTTTT. This gives the protein CASSARSGELFF.

The chain is built from TRBV9 and TRBJ2-1, with a weak D call TRBD2 (6 bases). The CDR3 contains 15 residues. V lost 3 bases and J lost 3, with 13 bases in between. Germline V gene lookup returns CDR1 SGDLS and CDR2 YYNGEE. CDR3 residues: CASSASSAIYNEQFF. In DNA form, the CDR3 reads TGTGCCAGCAGCGCTTCTAGCGCGATCTACAATGAGCAGTTCTTC. The full variable domain, with the rest looked up from reference TRBV9 and TRBJ2-1, is DSGVTQTPKHLITATGQRVTLRCSPRSGDLSVYWYQQSLDQGLQFLIQYYNGEERAKGNILERFSAQQFPDLHSELNLSSLELGDSALYFCASSASSAIYNEQFFGPGTRLTVL.